This TCR beta chain is drawn from a study of blood T cell repertoires in COVID-19. This clone occurred a few times. CDR1 and CDR2 (germline): KGHSY, FQNENV. Trimming removed 2 bases from V and 5 bases from J; junction bases left unmatched: 4. The CDR3 sequence is 14 residues long. Clinical history as reported by participants underpinned cohort assignment. Recovered status in Cohort 3 required two negative PCRs, clearance, or symptom resolution. Produced via immunoSEQ multiplex PCR; TCRdb's table is partial and in-frame only. Of around 250,000 clones listed, about 80% are singletons. This TCR derives from a man in his forties who had recovered from COVID-19. Sequencing was done on a sample of PBMCs or T cells enriched from blood (not recorded which). This chain joins TRBV16 and TRBJ2-5; 8 nucleotides match TRBD2. The DNA for the CDR3 is TGTGCCAGCAGCCAAGGGACTAGTATTGAGACCCAGTACTTC. This encodes CASSQGTSIETQYF. Supplemented by reference TRBV16 and TRBJ2-5, the full variable domain reads GEEVAQTPKHLVRGEGQKAKLYCAPIKGHSYVFWYQQVLKNEFKFLISFQNENVFDETGMPKERFSAKCLPNSPCSLEIQATKLEDSAVYFCASSQGTSIETQYFGPGTRLLVL.